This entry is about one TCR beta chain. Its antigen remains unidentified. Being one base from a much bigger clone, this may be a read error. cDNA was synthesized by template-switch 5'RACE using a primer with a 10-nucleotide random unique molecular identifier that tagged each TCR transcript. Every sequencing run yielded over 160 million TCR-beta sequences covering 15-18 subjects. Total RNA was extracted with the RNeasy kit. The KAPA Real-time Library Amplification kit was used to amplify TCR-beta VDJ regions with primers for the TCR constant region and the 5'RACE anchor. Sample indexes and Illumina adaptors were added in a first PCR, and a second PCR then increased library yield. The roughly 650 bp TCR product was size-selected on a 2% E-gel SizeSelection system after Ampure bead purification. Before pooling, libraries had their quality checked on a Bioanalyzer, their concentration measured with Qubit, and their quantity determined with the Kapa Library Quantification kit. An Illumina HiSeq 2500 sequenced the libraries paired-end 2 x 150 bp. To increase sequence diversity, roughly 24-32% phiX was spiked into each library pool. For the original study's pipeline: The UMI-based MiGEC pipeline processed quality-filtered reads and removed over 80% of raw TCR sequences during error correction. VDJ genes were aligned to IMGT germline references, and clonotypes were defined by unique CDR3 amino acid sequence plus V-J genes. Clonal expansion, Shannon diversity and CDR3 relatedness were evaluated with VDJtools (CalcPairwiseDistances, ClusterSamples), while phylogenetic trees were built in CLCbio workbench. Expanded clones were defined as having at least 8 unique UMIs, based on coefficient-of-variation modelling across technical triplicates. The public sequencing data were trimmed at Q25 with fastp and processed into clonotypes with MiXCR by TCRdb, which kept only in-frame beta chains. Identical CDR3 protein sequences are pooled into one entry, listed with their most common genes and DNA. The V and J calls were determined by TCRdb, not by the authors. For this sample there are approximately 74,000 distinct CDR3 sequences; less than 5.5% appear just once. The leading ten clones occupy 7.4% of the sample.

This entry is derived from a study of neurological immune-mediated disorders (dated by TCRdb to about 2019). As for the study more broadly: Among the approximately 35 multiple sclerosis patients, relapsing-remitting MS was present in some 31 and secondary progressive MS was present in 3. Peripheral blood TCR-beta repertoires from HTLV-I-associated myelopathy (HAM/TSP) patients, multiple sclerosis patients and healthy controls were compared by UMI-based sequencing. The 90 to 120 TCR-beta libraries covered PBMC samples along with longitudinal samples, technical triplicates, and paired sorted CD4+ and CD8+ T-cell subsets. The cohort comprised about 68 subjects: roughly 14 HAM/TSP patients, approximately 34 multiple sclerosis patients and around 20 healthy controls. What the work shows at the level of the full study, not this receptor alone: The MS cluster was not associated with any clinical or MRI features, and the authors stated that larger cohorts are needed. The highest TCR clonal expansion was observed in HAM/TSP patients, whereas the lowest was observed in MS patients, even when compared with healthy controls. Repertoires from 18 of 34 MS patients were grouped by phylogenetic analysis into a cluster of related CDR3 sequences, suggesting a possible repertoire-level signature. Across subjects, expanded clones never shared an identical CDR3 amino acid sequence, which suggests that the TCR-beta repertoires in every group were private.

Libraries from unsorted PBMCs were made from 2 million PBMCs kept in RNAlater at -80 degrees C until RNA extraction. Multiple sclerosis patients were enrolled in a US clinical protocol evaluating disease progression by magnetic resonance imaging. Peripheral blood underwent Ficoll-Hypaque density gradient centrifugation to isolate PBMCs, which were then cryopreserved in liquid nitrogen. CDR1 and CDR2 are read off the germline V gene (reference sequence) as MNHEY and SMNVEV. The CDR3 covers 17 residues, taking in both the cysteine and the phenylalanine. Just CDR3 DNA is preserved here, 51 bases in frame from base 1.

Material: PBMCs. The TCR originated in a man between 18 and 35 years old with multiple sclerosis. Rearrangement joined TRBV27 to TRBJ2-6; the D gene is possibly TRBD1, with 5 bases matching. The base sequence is TGTGCCAGCAGTCTCCATCAAATTAGCTCTGGGGCCAAAGTCCTGACTTTC. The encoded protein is CASSLHQISSGAKVLTF.